These 27 T cell receptor beta chains were sequenced from one sample in a study of CD8+ T cells in alopecia areata (dated by TCRdb to the late 2010s). The sample's time point, from its label and the paper: roughly 24 weeks on oral tofacitinib. Interpreted using the paper, the treatment or condition label stands for: oral pan-JAK inhibitor, 5-10 mg twice daily. Library generation was performed with the immunoSEQ multiplex PCR assay. RNA was extracted from all samples and reverse transcribed into cDNA as template for TCR sequencing. TCRdb holds this immuneACCESS table with in-frame rearrangements only. Some clones are missing; in checked studies, unresolved V genes explain under half, and the rest has no known cause. The sample data list 200,000 or so clones, and 58% of these were observed just once. 5.5% of the sample goes to the ten largest clones. The source was CD4+ T cells sorted from blood, collected at week 24, from a patient treated with tofacitinib. These receptors were taken from a human donor with alopecia areata.

V usage is TRBV29-1 and J usage is TRBJ2-7; D gene ambiguous. The V gene lost 7 bases and the J gene lost 0 bases, with 10 bases spanning the gap. The CDR3 loop spans 12 amino acids. Looked up from germline, CDR1 is SQVTM and CDR2 is ANQGSEA. The CDR3 loop reads CSALGFSYEQYF. The CDR3 region has the DNA TGCAGCGCCCTGGGCTTCTCCTACGAGCAGTACTTC.

This clone has a handful of counts. This sequence joins TRBV29-1 and TRBJ2-1; D possibly matches TRBD1 or TRBD2 (5 bases each). The CDR3 loop spans 16 amino acids. CDR1 SQVTM and CDR2 ANQGSEA come from the germline V gene. The V and J ends lost 1 base and 0 bases respectively, with 13 bases between them. The CDR3 reads CSVEGGEGSSYNEQFF. DNA of the CDR3: TGCAGCGTTGAAGGTGGAGAGGGGAGCTCCTACAATGAGCAGTTCTTC.

The rearrangement joins TRBV29-1 to TRBJ2-5; a possible D gene is TRBD2 (6 bases). V was cut by 4 bases and J by 3 bases, with 9 bases left in between. Germline V gene sequence: CDR1 SQVTM, CDR2 ANQGSEA. This CDR3 is built from 12 residues. The CDR3 DNA sequence: TGCAGCGTTGGTATAGCGGAAGAGACCCAGTACTTC. It yields the protein CSVGIAEETQYF.

In this sample, this clone turned up a few times. V and J are TRBV5-1 and TRBJ2-3; D unresolved. CDR1 SGHRS and CDR2 YFSETQ come from the germline V gene. V lost 0 bases and J lost 2, with 4 bases in between. The CDR3 contains 13 residues. CDR3 in DNA: TGCGCCAGCAGCTTGGGGCCCACAGATACGCAGTATTTT. It is translated as CASSLGPTDTQYF.

This chain links TRBV29-1 with TRBJ2-1; TRBD1 matches 7 bases. The CDR3 is made up of 16 amino acids. V dropped 1 base and J dropped 0; count of bases not matched to a gene: 6. CDR1 is SQVTM, CDR2 ANQGSEA, per germline. The CDR3: CSVEGKAGGSYNEQFF. CDR3 nucleotide sequence: TGCAGCGTTGAAGGTAAGGCAGGGGGCTCCTACAATGAGCAGTTCTTC.

This clone was counted only a few times. The chain carries TRBV18 and TRBJ2-3, with TRBD2 identical over 13 bases. Germline-derived CDR1 and CDR2 are KGHSH and LQKENI. V shed 6 bases, J shed 1 base, and the junction held 4 bases outside the gene matches. There are 16 residues in the CDR3. The CDR3 protein is CASSLTSGRGTDTQYF. CDR3 nucleotide sequence: TGTGCCAGCTCCCTTACTAGCGGGAGGGGCACAGATACGCAGTATTTT.

This clone has more than one count but fewer than ten. This rearrangement joins TRBV30 to TRBJ2-2, with D possibly TRBD1 on 7 matching bases. With 2 bases removed from V and 7 bases from J, the gap between germline ends came to 17 bases. The CDR3 contains 15 residues. Germline CDR1 is GTSNPN and CDR2 is SVGIG (reference sequence). CDR3 in amino acids: CAWSSEGAWNGELFF. CDR3 in DNA: TGTGCCTGGAGTTCGGAGGGGGCATGGAACGGGGAGCTGTTTTTT.

The CDR3 protein is CASSVAVNQETQYF. DNA of the CDR3: TGTGCCAGCAGCGTAGCGGTCAACCAAGAGACCCAGTACTTC. This chain connects TRBV9 to TRBJ2-5; the D is unclear. This CDR3 spans 14 amino acids. Trimming shortened V by 0 bases and J by 0 bases, and 6 bases separated the two germline ends. Germline V gene data show CDR1 as SGDLS and CDR2 as YYNGEE.

The chain joins TRBV30 to TRBJ1-5; possibly TRBD1 for D (6 bases). The V end was cut by 1 base, the J end by 5 bases, with 9 bases between. This CDR3 is 13 amino acids long. CDR1 GTSNPN and CDR2 SVGIG come from the germline V gene (reference sequence). The CDR3 bases are TGTGCCTGGAGTGGACAGGTTTATCAGCCCCAGCATTTT. Protein sequence: CAWSGQVYQPQHF. Based on the CDR3 plus reference TRBV30 and TRBJ1-5, the full variable domain is SQTIHQWPATLVQPVGSPLSLECTVEGTSNPNLYWYRQAAGRGLQLLFYSVGIGQISSEVPQNLSASRPQDRQFILSSKKLLLSDSGFYLCAWSGQVYQPQHFGDGTRLSIL.

A few counts support this clone. Other DNA sequences in this sample translate to the same CDR3. The rearrangement links TRBV30 to TRBJ1-2, with D unclear. Trimming pared 0 bases from V and 2 bases from J, leaving 7 bases between. The CDR3 has 13 residues. Germline CDR1 and CDR2: GTSNPN and SVGIG (reference sequence). The CDR3 sequence is CAWSVGLNYGYTF. The CDR3, as DNA: TGTGCCTGGAGTGTAGGGTTGAACTATGGCTACACCTTC.

This clone was counted a few times. V usage is TRBV7-9 and J usage is TRBJ2-3; D uncertain. The CDR3 runs 12 residues. Per the germline V gene, CDR1 is SEHNR and CDR2 is FQNEAQ (reference sequence). Trimming cost V 5 bases and J 7 bases, with 10 bases left between them. For the CDR3, the DNA is TGTGCCAGCAGCGTGGACCGAAATACGCAGTATTTT. Translated: CASSVDRNTQYF.

The rearrangement links TRBV9 to TRBJ1-5, with D possibly matching TRBD1 (5 bases). Germline V lookup: CDR1 SGDLS, CDR2 YYNGEE. The CDR3 runs 15 residues. The V end lost 0 bases, the J end lost 1 base, and 8 bases lay between the germline ends. The CDR3 protein is CASSVDQGSNQPQHF. CDR3 DNA: TGTGCCAGCAGCGTAGATCAGGGAAGCAATCAGCCCCAGCATTTT.

This clone was found once. V and J are TRBV6-5 and TRBJ1-2, with 7 positions matching TRBD1. Trimming at V came to 2 bases and at J to 8 bases, leaving 14 bases not matched to a gene. The CDR3 covers 16 residues. Germline-derived CDR1 and CDR2 are MNHEY and SVGAGI. In DNA form, the CDR3 reads TGTGCCAGCAGTTACGACTGGACAGGAGGTGCTCGCGGCTACACCTTC. It codes for CASSYDWTGGARGYTF.

The J gene is TRBJ2-7, the V gene TRBV4-2; either TRBD1 or TRBD2 may fit D (5 bases each). Trimming cost V 0 bases and J 2 bases, with 11 bases left between them. The CDR3 extends over 15 amino acids. Germline CDR1 LGHNA, CDR2 YNFKEQ. The CDR3 DNA sequence: TGTGCCAGCAGCCAAGATCCCCGGGGCGCCTACGAGCAGTACTTC. Translation: CASSQDPRGAYEQYF.

This CDR3 is CASSFTSGGETQYF. The CDR3 DNA follows: TGTGCCAGCAGCTTTACTAGCGGGGGTGAGACCCAGTACTTC. The V and J genes are TRBV7-2 and TRBJ2-5; 11 bases agree with TRBD2. In germline, CDR1 is SGHTA, CDR2 FQGNSA. CDR3 length: 14 residues. V dropped 3 bases and J dropped 5; count of bases not matched to a gene: 2.

Written as DNA, the CDR3 is TGTGCCAGCAGTGGACAGGGGGCGCGAGGGCAGCCCCAGCATTTT. Translating gives CASSGQGARGQPQHF. The genes are TRBV7-9 and TRBJ1-5; 11 bases line up with TRBD1. The CDR3 totals 15 residues. J was trimmed by 7 bases and V by 6 bases; bases with no gene match: 8. Germline-derived CDR1 and CDR2 are SEHNR and FQNEAQ (reference sequence).

This clone showed up just a few times. The genes are TRBV2 and TRBJ1-4; D gene uncertain. The V end was cut by 3 bases, the J end by 5 bases, with 4 bases between. Germline CDR1 SNHLY, CDR2 FYNNEI. The CDR3 totals 12 residues. The CDR3 loop is CASSDRNEKLFF. The CDR3, as DNA: TGTGCCAGCAGTGACAGAAATGAAAAACTGTTTTTT.

The rearrangement links TRBV30 to TRBJ2-1; D possibly corresponds to TRBD2 (5 bases). Trimming stripped 3 bases from V and 8 bases from J, with 8 bases between. The germline gives CDR1 GTSNPN, CDR2 SVGIG (reference sequence). This CDR3 comprises 11 residues. The CDR3 reads CAWSLAYEQFF. The CDR3 nucleotides read TGTGCCTGGAGCCTAGCCTATGAGCAGTTCTTC.

The genes are TRBV10-3 and TRBJ2-3, with D possibly matching TRBD2 (5 bases). The V end lost 3 bases, the J end lost 1 base, and 5 bases lay between the germline ends. This CDR3 has 13 residues. CDR1 is ENHRY, CDR2 SYGVKD, per germline. Here the CDR3 reads CAISEAGTDTQYF. CDR3 in DNA: TGTGCCATCAGTGAAGCGGGCACAGATACGCAGTATTTT.

The chain employs TRBV5-1 and TRBJ1-2; 7 nucleotides match TRBD1. The trim removed 0 bases at V and 8 bases at J, leaving 7 bases unmatched. Germline CDR1 is SGHRS and CDR2 is YFSETQ. The CDR3 spans 14 residues. CDR3 sequence (DNA): TGCGCCAGCAGCTTGGATGGGGACAGCCGGGGCTACACCTTC. Translated, it gives CASSLDGDSRGYTF. The entire variable domain, with the rest obtained from reference TRBV5-1 and TRBJ1-2, is as follows: KAGVTQTPRYLIKTRGQQVTLSCSPISGHRSVSWYQQTPGQGLQFLFEYFSETQRNKGNFPGRFSGRQFSNSRSEMNVSTLELGDSALYLCASSLDGDSRGYTFGSGTRLTVV.

In this sample, this clone turned up a few times. The V gene is TRBV4-1, the J gene TRBJ2-4; 8 positions match TRBD1. This CDR3 region has 16 residues. From germline, CDR1 is MGHRA and CDR2 YSYEKL. V lost 4 bases and J lost 0; bases outside the gene matches: 5. The CDR3 spells CASSLMTGEAKNIQYF. CDR3 bases: TGCGCCAGCAGCCTTATGACAGGGGAAGCCAAAAACATTCAGTACTTC.

This clone has a handful of counts. The V and J genes are TRBV7-2 and TRBJ1-4; possible D gene TRBD1, 5 bases. The CDR3 has 17 residues. CDR1 is SGHTA, CDR2 FQGNSA, per germline. The V gene lost 2 bases and the J gene lost 0 bases, with 13 bases spanning the gap. CDR3 DNA sequence: TGTGCCAGCAGCTTAAATTTTATCAGGGCAACTAATGAAAAACTGTTTTTT. It encodes CASSLNFIRATNEKLFF.

The rearrangement uses TRBV7-2 and TRBJ2-5; D gene uncertain. CDR1 and CDR2 (germline): SGHTA, FQGNSA. The V gene lost 5 bases and the J gene lost 1 base, with 14 bases spanning the gap. The CDR3 covers 15 residues. The CDR3 is CASSKNGIGQETQYF. CDR3 sequence (DNA): TGTGCCAGCAGCAAGAATGGGATTGGCCAAGAGACCCAGTACTTC. Looking up the rest from reference TRBV7-2 and TRBJ2-5 gives the full variable domain: GAGVSQSPSNKVTEKGKDVELRCDPISGHTALYWYRQSLGQGLEFLIYFQGNSAPDKSGLPSDRFSAERTGGSVSTLTIQRTQQEDSAVYLCASSKNGIGQETQYFGPGTRLLVL.

V is TRBV2 and J is TRBJ2-7; 8 bases are shared with TRBD1. The germline V gene has CDR1 SNHLY and CDR2 FYNNEI. The V and J ends lost 3 bases and 5 bases, in that order; junction bases with no gene match: 15. The CDR3 contains 17 residues. CDR3 sequence: CASSDLAWVDRVNEQYF. The CDR3 bases are TGTGCCAGCAGTGACCTCGCTTGGGTGGACAGGGTGAACGAGCAGTACTTC.

The CDR3 region has the DNA TGCGCCAGCAGCCCGGGACAGGGCTGGCGCTACACCTTC. Translated, it gives CASSPGQGWRYTF. The chain uses TRBV5-1 and TRBJ1-2; 9 positions agree with TRBD1. Trimming took 4 bases from V and 9 from J; bases not matched to a gene: 7. The CDR3 consists of 13 residues. CDR1 SGHRS and CDR2 YFSETQ come from the germline V gene.

The chain links TRBV7-3 to TRBJ1-1; possibly TRBD1 for D (5 bases). Trimming shortened V by 5 bases and J by 3 bases, and 16 bases separated the two germline ends. This CDR3 is built from 15 residues. CDR1 is SGHTA, CDR2 FQGTGA, per germline. For the CDR3, the DNA is TGTGCCAGCAGCCCTGGGGGTTTGCGCGACACTGAAGCTTTCTTT. Its protein product is CASSPGGLRDTEAFF. The whole variable domain, remainder taken from reference TRBV7-3 and TRBJ1-1, is GAGVSQTPSNKVTEKGKYVELRCDPISGHTALYWYRQSLGQGPEFLIYFQGTGAADDSGLPNDRFFAVRPEGSVSTLKIQRTERGDSAVYLCASSPGGLRDTEAFFGQGTRLTVV.

This chain joins TRBV7-9 and TRBJ2-5; D possibly matches TRBD1 or TRBD2 (5 bases each). The CDR3 is 14 amino acids. CDR1 and CDR2 from the germline V gene are SEHNR and FQNEAQ (reference sequence). V was clipped by 6 bases and J by 7 bases, with 18 bases between them. In DNA, the CDR3 is TGTGCCAGCAGTTACCCGGGACCTCCCGGGACCCAGTACTTC. It specifies CASSYPGPPGTQYF.